The source of this TCR beta chain is a study of T-cell memory formation after mild COVID-19. Germline loops: CDR1 SGHTA, CDR2 FQGNSA. The CDR3 runs 15 residues. With 0 bases clipped from V and 4 bases from J, the junction kept 3 bases outside the gene matches. MiXCR was run by TCRdb on the 5' RACE reads, yielding one entry per CDR3 protein. Here the sample spans approximately 98,000 distinct CDR3 sequences, over 15% being singletons. Regarding the study as a whole: CM and EM subsets held most contracting CD4+ clones; EMRA held CD8+ ones.

Concerning this clonotype itself: Its antigen is unknown.

The source of this sequence is a man aged 18 to 30 who had mild COVID-19 (a few samples of this study predate the infection). Cell type and time point are not known. The chain recombines TRBV7-2 with TRBJ1-5; TRBD1 matches 7 bases. Sample: PBMCs or a T cell subset sorted from them (not recorded which). CDR3 nucleotides: TGTGCCAGCAGCTTAGCGGGACAGTTAAATCAGCCCCAGCATTTT. This gives the protein CASSLAGQLNQPQHF.